These 29 T cell receptor beta chains came from one sample sequenced in a study of radiotherapy plus CTLA-4 blockade in lung cancer. Profiling relied on immunoSEQ multiplex PCR, and the TCRdb table lists in-frame clones only, not all of them. The table shows 15,000 to 20,000 clones, with about 84% occurring only once. This specimen consisted of peripheral blood, obtained from a patient treated with radiotherapy plus ipilimumab. Receptor source: a human donor with non-small cell lung cancer whose response to radiotherapy plus ipilimumab could not be evaluated.

The rearrangement uses TRBV28 and TRBJ1-3; D is undetermined. CDR3 length: 14 residues. CDR1 and CDR2 (germline): MDHEN, SYDVKM. The V gene lost 7 bases and the J gene lost 0 bases, with 10 bases spanning the gap. The CDR3 nucleotides are TGTGCCAGCATCCCTGGTAGCTCTGGAAACACCATATATTTT. Amino acid sequence: CASIPGSSGNTIYF.

The CDR3 loop reads CASSEAGVYEQYF. In DNA, the CDR3 is TGTGCCAGCAGTGAAGCGGGAGTTTACGAGCAGTACTTC. V gene TRBV2 combines with J gene TRBJ2-7; D might be TRBD2 (5 bases). The CDR3 contains 13 residues. CDR1 SNHLY and CDR2 FYNNEI come from the germline V gene. V lost 0 bases to trimming and J lost 4 bases, with 7 bases between them.

The table lists this clone with a count of one. The chain links TRBV5-4 to TRBJ1-6; a possible D gene is TRBD1 (6 bases). V lost 2 bases and J lost 6, with 15 bases in between. The length of the CDR3 is 16 residues. Germline V lookup: CDR1 SGHNT, CDR2 YYREEE (reference sequence). CDR3 coding DNA: TGTGCCAGCAGCTTTTTCCGGGGGGCTTCTAATTCACCCCTCCACTTT. Translated, it gives CASSFFRGASNSPLHF.

The V gene is TRBV6-1, the J gene TRBJ2-4; D possibly corresponds to TRBD1 (5 bases). CDR1 and CDR2 (germline): MNHNS, SASEGT. V lost 5 bases to trimming and J lost 0 bases, with 8 bases between them. This CDR3 contains 14 residues. The CDR3 reads CASSPQVAKNIQYF. CDR3 coding DNA: TGTGCCAGCAGTCCACAGGTAGCCAAAAACATTCAGTACTTC.

This chain joins TRBV4-1 and TRBJ2-1; 12 bases are shared with TRBD2. This CDR3 is built from 15 residues. The V gene end was trimmed by 4 bases and the J gene end by 8 bases; junction bases not matched to a gene: 6. Germline lookup yields CDR1 MGHRA and CDR2 YSYEKL. The CDR3 coding sequence is TGCGCCAGCAGCCCGACTAGCGGGGGCGTGGATGAGCAGTTCTTC. It yields the protein CASSPTSGGVDEQFF.

The J gene is TRBJ2-3, the V gene TRBV5-5; D is unclear. This CDR3 contains 15 residues. The V end was cut by 3 bases, the J end by 0 bases, with 11 bases between. Germline CDR1 SGHKS, CDR2 YYEKEE (reference sequence). CDR3 region: CASSSMLASTDTQYF. The CDR3 DNA is TGTGCCAGCAGCTCCATGTTGGCTAGCACAGATACGCAGTATTTT.

The chain carries TRBV6-5 and TRBJ2-7; D uncertain. V lost 8 bases and J lost 3, with 8 bases in between. The CDR3 covers 11 residues. Germline lookup yields CDR1 MNHEY and CDR2 SVGAGI. CDR3 sequence (DNA): TGTGCCAGCCCCTTCGTCTACGAGCAGTACTTC. Protein product: CASPFVYEQYF.

Note on this clone: The junction and the germline gene differ at one end; a read error may be behind it. V and J are TRBV2 and TRBJ2-2; 8 bases map to TRBD1. Germline loops: CDR1 SNHLY, CDR2 FYNNEI. CDR3 length equals 14 residues. The chain's CDR3 is CATRQGLNAGELFF. The CDR3 DNA follows: TGTGCCACCCGACAGGGGCTGAACGCCGGGGAGCTGTTTTTT.

The chain links TRBV5-1 to TRBJ2-1, with 8 bases aligning to TRBD1. V shed 0 bases, J shed 5 bases, and the junction held 4 bases outside the gene matches. CDR1 SGHRS and CDR2 YFSETQ come from the germline V gene. The CDR3 spans 15 residues. CDR3 DNA sequence: TGCGCCAGCAGCTTGGAACAGGGGGGAAACAATGAGCAGTTCTTC. Protein: CASSLEQGGNNEQFF.

The chain links TRBV19 to TRBJ1-1; the D is unclear. Germline assignment: CDR1 LNHDA and CDR2 SQIVND (reference sequence). The ends were cut back, 3 bases at V and 5 bases at J, with 13 bases in the middle. The CDR3 is 14 residues long. The CDR3 reads CASSIEGSVTEAFF. In nucleotides, the CDR3 is TGTGCCAGTAGTATTGAGGGTAGTGTGACTGAAGCTTTCTTT.

The J gene is TRBJ2-7, the V gene TRBV5-4, with TRBD1 matching 9 bases. Germline lookup yields CDR1 SGHNT and CDR2 YYREEE (reference sequence). CDR3 length: 14 residues. The junction had 5 bases not matched to a gene; V was cut back by 5 bases and J by 2 bases. The CDR3 bases are TGTGCCAGCAGACAGGACAGGGGACCCTACGAGCAGTACTTC. Translating gives CASRQDRGPYEQYF.

J is TRBJ2-7 and V is TRBV5-4; TRBD2 aligns across 8 bases. Germline V gives CDR1 SGHNT, CDR2 YYREEE (reference sequence). The length of the CDR3 is 13 residues. V lost 3 bases, J lost 2 bases, and 1 base stayed unmatched. The chain's CDR3 is CASSSGGAYEQYF. In nucleotides, the CDR3 is TGTGCCAGCAGCTCCGGGGGGGCCTACGAGCAGTACTTC. Combining the CDR3 with reference TRBV5-4 and TRBJ2-7 gives the whole variable domain ETGVTQSPTHLIKTRGQQVTLRCSSQSGHNTVSWYQQALGQGPQFIFQYYREEENGRGNFPPRFSGLQFPNYSSELNVNALELDDSALYLCASSSGGAYEQYFGPGTRLTVT.

This clone came up a few times. The J gene is TRBJ1-2, the V gene TRBV4-3; D may be TRBD1 (6 bases). Looked up from germline, CDR1 is LGHNA and CDR2 is YSLEER. The ends were cut back, 0 bases at V and 2 bases at J, with 19 bases in the middle. There are 18 residues in the CDR3. CDR3 nucleotides: TGCGCCAGCAGCCAAGACCAATTTCCAGACAGGCACAACTATGGCTACACCTTC. Its protein is CASSQDQFPDRHNYGYTF.

The chain combines TRBV2 with TRBJ1-2; D unresolved. Germline values: CDR1 SNHLY, CDR2 FYNNEI. The CDR3 loop spans 14 amino acids. Deletions cut 3 bases from V and 4 bases from J, with 12 bases between. CDR3 DNA: TGTGCCAGCAGTGACCTCGATGGGCCCTATGGCTACACCTTC. It specifies CASSDLDGPYGYTF. The whole variable domain, filled in from reference TRBV2 and TRBJ1-2, reads EPEVTQTPSHQVTQMGQEVILRCVPISNHLYFYWYRQILGQKVEFLVSFYNNEISEKSEIFDDQFSVERPDGSNFTLKIRSTKLEDSAMYFCASSDLDGPYGYTFGSGTRLTVV.

This chain joins TRBV18 and TRBJ2-7; D perhaps matches TRBD2 (5 bases). V gave up 4 bases and J gave up 6 bases, with 16 bases separating them. Germline assignment: CDR1 KGHSH and CDR2 LQKENI. The CDR3 consists of 14 residues. The CDR3 DNA reads as TGTGCCAGCTCACTCGACCGGGGATGGGGCGAGCAGTACTTC. This translates into CASSLDRGWGEQYF.

Here the CDR3 reads CASSYVPGQGDTQYF. The CDR3 DNA reads as TGCGCCAGCAGCTACGTCCCGGGACAGGGAGATACGCAGTATTTT. The rearrangement uses TRBV5-1 and TRBJ2-3, with 9 nucleotides matching TRBD1. The germline V gene encodes CDR1 SGHRS and CDR2 YFSETQ. CDR3 length: 15 amino acids. V shed 3 bases, J shed 5 bases, and the junction held 7 bases outside the gene matches.

The chain links TRBV7-3 to TRBJ2-7, with 9 bases that match TRBD2. CDR1 is SGHTA and CDR2 is FQGTGA in the germline V gene. CDR3 size: 16 residues. V lost 5 bases and J lost 1; bases outside the gene matches: 9. CDR3 DNA: TGTGCCAGCAGCCCCCTGGGGACTAGCCTTTCCTACGAGCAGTACTTC. Translation: CASSPLGTSLSYEQYF.

The chain has TRBV11-2 and TRBJ1-1; 9 bases map to TRBD1. There are 14 residues in the CDR3. Germline CDR1 is SGHAT and CDR2 is FQNNGV. The V and J ends lost 5 bases and 4 bases, in that order; junction bases with no gene match: 5. Here the CDR3 reads CASSLGQGSTEAFF. The CDR3 nucleotides read TGTGCCAGCAGCCTAGGACAGGGGTCCACTGAAGCTTTCTTT.

The chain is built from TRBV27 and TRBJ1-1, with 7 bases matching TRBD1. The CDR3 is 14 residues long. Germline CDR1 reads MNHEY; CDR2 reads SMNVEV (reference sequence). The V and J ends lost 5 bases and 4 bases, in that order; junction bases with no gene match: 7. The CDR3 nucleotides read TGTGCCAGCAGTCAAGGGGGCCCTGCCACTGAAGCTTTCTTT. It specifies CASSQGGPATEAFF.

The chain recombines TRBV7-8 with TRBJ1-3; D possibly corresponds to TRBD1 (5 bases). Germline CDR1 and CDR2: SGHVS and FQNEAQ. Trimming cost V 7 bases and J 4 bases, with 20 bases left between them. This CDR3 is built from 16 residues. The CDR3: CASTRGGGVLGNTIYF. The DNA of the CDR3 is TGTGCCAGCACCCGGGGGGGAGGGGTCCTCGGAAACACCATATATTTT.

In DNA form, the CDR3 reads TGTGCCAGCAGCTCCGGCACAGATACGCAGTATTTT. This sequence encodes CASSSGTDTQYF. The chain joins TRBV11-2 to TRBJ2-3; unclear D gene. Trimming stripped 4 bases from V and 1 base from J, with 3 bases between. The CDR3 is 12 residues long. CDR1 is SGHAT, CDR2 FQNNGV, per germline.

The chain recombines TRBV28 with TRBJ1-1; 8 bases map to TRBD1. V shed 1 base and J 1 base; nucleotides not matched to a gene: 2. The CDR3 runs to 15 residues. Looked up from germline, CDR1 is MDHEN and CDR2 is SYDVKM. The CDR3 reads CASSLYGTGNTEAFF. The CDR3 DNA reads TGTGCCAGCAGTTTATATGGGACAGGGAACACTGAAGCTTTCTTT.

This rearrangement joins TRBV27 to TRBJ1-5; maybe TRBD1 (5 bases). V was pared by 3 bases and J by 9 bases, with 9 bases between. The CDR3 spans 12 residues. Per the germline V gene, CDR1 is MNHEY and CDR2 is SMNVEV (reference sequence). CDR3 amino acids: CASSFPRGPQHF. CDR3 sequence (DNA): TGTGCCAGCAGTTTCCCTAGGGGGCCCCAGCATTTT.

This chain connects TRBV7-2 to TRBJ2-7; D perhaps matches TRBD1 (5 bases). Trimming removed 3 bases from V and 7 bases from J, with 22 bases in between. Germline CDR1 is SGHTA and CDR2 is FQGNSA. CDR3 length: 16 amino acids. DNA of the CDR3: TGTGCCAGCAGCTTTCCGACCATTCAGGGCCCTCGGGAGCAGTACTTC. Its protein product is CASSFPTIQGPREQYF.

The V gene is TRBV9, the J gene TRBJ2-7; 7 positions agree with TRBD1. Germline CDR1 SGDLS, CDR2 YYNGEE. V gave up 3 bases and J gave up 1 base; unmatched junction bases: 13. This CDR3 contains 17 residues. The CDR3 region has the DNA TGTGCCAGCAGCGCCGGCTATCGGACAGGAAGTTCCTACGAGCAGTACTTC. It encodes CASSAGYRTGSSYEQYF.

The J gene is TRBJ1-1, the V gene TRBV11-2, with TRBD1 identical over 7 bases. Germline assignment: CDR1 SGHAT and CDR2 FQNNGV. The CDR3 has 13 residues. V was pared by 4 bases and J by 4 bases, with 3 bases of the junction left unmatched. The CDR3 sequence: CASSSQGGTEAFF. For the CDR3, the DNA is TGTGCCAGCAGCTCGCAGGGGGGCACTGAAGCTTTCTTT.

In nucleotides, the CDR3 is TGCGCCAGCAGCCCCAAGGCCGACGGAGTGGCGGGTGCCAAAAACATTCAGTACTTC. Protein sequence: CASSPKADGVAGAKNIQYF. V usage is TRBV4-1 and J usage is TRBJ2-4; maybe TRBD2 (5 bases). The ends were cut back, 4 bases at V and 1 base at J, with 23 bases in the middle. CDR3 length equals 19 residues. Germline CDR1 is MGHRA and CDR2 is YSYEKL.

V is TRBV28 and J is TRBJ2-3; 7 bases match TRBD1. This CDR3 has 14 amino acids. The V gene's germline CDR1 is MDHEN and CDR2 SYDVKM. J gave up 5 bases and V 8 bases, and 10 bases lay outside the gene matches. The DNA for the CDR3 is TGTGCCAGCCAGTTTATACAGGGGCGAGATACGCAGTATTTT. This gives the protein CASQFIQGRDTQYF.

The chain uses TRBV21-1 and TRBJ2-7; the D call in the table, TRBD2, was not verified against the DNA. TRBV21-1 is deemed a pseudogene. The CDR3 covers 13 residues. CDR3 DNA: TGTGCCAGCAGCACCGCAGGACTCTACGAGCAGTACTTC. This codes for CASSTAGLYEQYF.